What follows are 24 T cell receptor beta chains derived from one specimen sequenced in a study of cytomegalovirus exposure and HLA in healthy donors. With 60 Vbeta and 13 Jbeta primers, the PCR was carried out. Sequenced by immunoSEQ multiplex PCR; TCRdb stores in-frame clones only, minus some. The data show roughly 160,000 clones, approximately 80% seen once. The sequenced sample consisted of PBMCs. These receptors were obtained from a woman in her thirties in good health and CMV-seronegative.

The CDR3 region is CASSVAEGGGPWDTQYF. DNA for the CDR3: TGTGCCAGCAGCGTAGCGGAGGGCGGGGGGCCGTGGGATACGCAGTATTTT. This chain joins TRBV9 and TRBJ2-3, with 8 bases identical to TRBD2. The CDR3 spans 17 residues. V was clipped by 0 bases and J by 6 bases; unmatched bases: 12. Germline V gene sequence: CDR1 SGDLS, CDR2 YYNGEE.

This clone appeared once. The chain combines TRBV5-1 with TRBJ2-2; the match to TRBD1 covers 10 bases. The length of the CDR3 is 16 residues. Losses at the gene ends were 4 bases for V and 5 bases for J; bases not matched to a gene: 8. CDR1 and CDR2 (germline): SGHRS, YFSETQ. CDR3 sequence: CASSEVDRGKTGELFF. In DNA, the CDR3 is TGCGCCAGCAGCGAGGTGGACAGGGGGAAGACCGGGGAGCTGTTTTTT. Drawing the rest from reference TRBV5-1 and TRBJ2-2, the complete variable domain is KAGVTQTPRYLIKTRGQQVTLSCSPISGHRSVSWYQQTPGQGLQFLFEYFSETQRNKGNFPGRFSGRQFSNSRSEMNVSTLELGDSALYLCASSEVDRGKTGELFFGEGSRLTVL.

The chain uses TRBV4-1 and TRBJ2-1; 7 bases match TRBD2. Germline V gene sequence: CDR1 MGHRA, CDR2 YSYEKL. CDR3 size: 16 residues. V shed 1 base and J 6 bases; nucleotides not matched to a gene: 9. The CDR3 here is CASSQAPGLSVNEQFF. CDR3 in DNA: TGCGCCAGCAGCCAAGCCCCGGGACTATCAGTCAATGAGCAGTTCTTC.

This clone has more than one count but fewer than ten. The chain couples TRBV21-1 to TRBJ2-1; TRBD2, the table's D call, lacks a check against the DNA. TRBV21-1 is described as a pseudogene. This CDR3 region has 17 residues. CDR3 protein: CASRMTTGTGLHDEQFF. DNA for the CDR3: TGTGCCAGCAGGATGACTACCGGCACGGGGTTACACGATGAGCAGTTCTTC.

The gene calls are TRBV27 and TRBJ2-5; tentative D call: TRBD1 (6 bases). The germline V gene has CDR1 MNHEY and CDR2 SMNVEV (reference sequence). V dropped 6 bases and J dropped 13 bases, with 21 bases sitting between them. This CDR3 is 13 amino acids long. CDR3 sequence reads: CASSPDRWRLGYF. CDR3 sequence (DNA): TGTGCCAGCAGCCCCGACAGGTGGCGTCTGGGGTACTTC.

The chain employs TRBV2 and TRBJ2-7; 8 nucleotides align to TRBD2. The CDR3 extends over 14 amino acids. The trim removed 5 bases at V and 3 bases at J, leaving 6 bases unmatched. Germline CDR1 and CDR2: SNHLY and FYNNEI. The CDR3 is CASSRGLAIYEQYF. Written as DNA, the CDR3 is TGTGCCAGCAGTCGCGGACTAGCTATCTACGAGCAGTACTTC. Based on the CDR3 plus reference TRBV2 and TRBJ2-7, the full variable domain is EPEVTQTPSHQVTQMGQEVILRCVPISNHLYFYWYRQILGQKVEFLVSFYNNEISEKSEIFDDQFSVERPDGSNFTLKIRSTKLEDSAMYFCASSRGLAIYEQYFGPGTRLTVT.

Comments on this clone: The sample holds other DNA sequences that translate to the same CDR3. The V call is TRBV5-1, the J call TRBJ1-5; the match to TRBD1 covers 8 bases. CDR1 is SGHRS and CDR2 is YFSETQ in the germline V gene. The V and J ends lost 4 bases and 4 bases, in that order; junction bases with no gene match: 4. The CDR3 is 14 residues long. CDR3 amino acids: CASSLTGGNQPQHF. CDR3 coding DNA: TGCGCCAGCAGCCTCACAGGGGGGAATCAGCCCCAGCATTTT. The full variable domain, with the rest looked up from reference TRBV5-1 and TRBJ1-5, is KAGVTQTPRYLIKTRGQQVTLSCSPISGHRSVSWYQQTPGQGLQFLFEYFSETQRNKGNFPGRFSGRQFSNSRSEMNVSTLELGDSALYLCASSLTGGNQPQHFGDGTRLSIL.

The genes are TRBV30 and TRBJ2-6; 11 bases align to TRBD1. CDR1 is GTSNPN and CDR2 is SVGIG in the germline V gene (reference sequence). J lost 4 bases, V lost 5 bases, and 10 bases had no gene match. The CDR3 has 17 amino acids. The CDR3 protein is CAWFRDRGVRGANVLTF. The DNA of the CDR3 is TGTGCCTGGTTCAGGGACAGGGGGGTGCGCGGGGCCAACGTCCTGACTTTC.

This rearrangement joins TRBV4-1 to TRBJ1-5, with D possibly being TRBD1 (6 bases). CDR1 and CDR2 from the germline V gene are MGHRA and YSYEKL. V was cut by 4 bases and J by 2 bases, with 12 bases left in between. This CDR3 region has 15 residues. CDR3 amino acids: CASSPSGGGNQPQHF. CDR3 nucleotide sequence: TGCGCCAGCAGCCCATCGGGGGGCGGCAATCAGCCCCAGCATTTT.

The genes are TRBV7-2 and TRBJ2-7; a possible D gene is TRBD2 (6 bases). V shed 1 base and J shed 10 bases, with 11 bases lying between them. CDR3 length: 12 amino acids. Germline CDR1 reads SGHTA; CDR2 reads FQGNSA. In DNA, the CDR3 is TGTGCCAGCAGCTTAGTCGGCGGGGCTCAGTACTTC. Protein sequence: CASSLVGGAQYF.

The chain employs TRBV7-9 and TRBJ2-5, with D perhaps matching TRBD1 (6 bases). Germline V CDR1 and CDR2: SEHNR, FQNEAQ (reference sequence). This CDR3 contains 14 residues. Deletions cut 4 bases from V and 4 bases from J, with 13 bases between. The CDR3 loop reads CASSSATGRETQYF. The CDR3, as DNA: TGTGCCAGCAGCTCGGCGACAGGCAGAGAGACCCAGTACTTC. The full variable domain, with the rest looked up from reference TRBV7-9 and TRBJ2-5, is DTGVSQNPRHKITKRGQNVTFRCDPISEHNRLYWYRQTLGQGPEFLTYFQNEAQLEKSRLLSDRFSAERPKGSFSTLEIQRTEQGDSAMYLCASSSATGRETQYFGPGTRLLVL.

V gene TRBV27 combines with J gene TRBJ1-2; a possible D gene is TRBD1 (6 bases). The CDR3 covers 14 residues. V was cut by 6 bases and J by 4 bases, with 15 bases left in between. Germline V gives CDR1 MNHEY, CDR2 SMNVEV (reference sequence). CDR3 coding DNA: TGTGCCAGCAGGTCCCAAGGGGGATTCTATGGCTACACCTTC. It yields the protein CASRSQGGFYGYTF.

The chain links TRBV4-2 to TRBJ1-1, with D possibly matching TRBD1 (6 bases). Trimming stripped 5 bases from V and 1 base from J, with 11 bases between. This CDR3 has 14 amino acids. The germline V gene has CDR1 LGHNA and CDR2 YNFKEQ. CDR3 nucleotide sequence: TGTGCCAGCAGCTTTTCGACAGGGAACACTGAAGCTTTCTTT. Its translation is CASSFSTGNTEAFF.

This sequence joins TRBV4-2 and TRBJ2-1; 9 nucleotides match TRBD2. From germline, CDR1 is LGHNA and CDR2 YNFKEQ. The trim removed 4 bases at V and 7 bases at J, leaving 5 bases unmatched. The CDR3 is 14 amino acids. Written as DNA, the CDR3 is TGTGCCAGCAGCCGAGCGGGAGGATTAAATGAGCAGTTCTTC. Residues: CASSRAGGLNEQFF.

The chain combines TRBV6-5 with TRBJ1-2, with TRBD1 matching 11 bases. The ends lost 7 bases at V and 8 bases at J; junction bases unmatched: 9. The germline V gene has CDR1 MNHEY and CDR2 SVGAGI. The CDR3 has 14 residues. The CDR3, as DNA: TGTGCCAGCACCACACCGGGACAGGGGGTAGGCTACACCTTC. Translated: CASTTPGQGVGYTF.

The chain employs TRBV27 and TRBJ2-7; 7 nucleotides align to TRBD1. V lost 0 bases to trimming and J lost 5 bases; unmatched junction nucleotides: 4. The CDR3 sequence is 14 residues long. Germline V CDR1 and CDR2: MNHEY, SMNVEV (reference sequence). CDR3 nucleotides: TGTGCCAGCAGTTTATCCGTAACAGGGGACGAGCAGTACTTC. As protein: CASSLSVTGDEQYF.

This clone was observed once. The DNA is left out, because the CDR3 cannot be placed on it with certainty; the CDR3 is given as TCRdb lists it. The genes are TRBV9 and TRBJ1-2. Germline CDR1 and CDR2: SGDLS and YYNGEE. 18 amino acids form the CDR3, both terminal residues included. The CDR3 region is CASSVAGGSIPSGYGYPF.

CDR3 coding DNA: TGTGCCATCAGTAAGAAGGAGAGCTCCTATAATTCACCCCTCCACTTT. It translates to CAISKKESSYNSPLHF. The chain carries TRBV10-3 and TRBJ1-6; D is unclear. V shed 5 bases and J shed 0 bases, with 11 bases lying between them. Germline V gene sequence: CDR1 ENHRY, CDR2 SYGVKD. The CDR3 has 16 amino acids.

A single count supports this clone. V is TRBV28 and J is TRBJ2-6; 7 bases map to TRBD1. Germline CDR1 and CDR2: MDHEN and SYDVKM. The length of the CDR3 is 18 residues. The V segment lost 4 bases and the J segment 1 base; nucleotides outside the gene matches: 10. The CDR3 protein is CASSSDRDRSSGANVLTF. In DNA form, the CDR3 reads TGTGCCAGCAGTTCAGACAGGGATCGGTCTTCTGGGGCCAACGTCCTGACTTTC. Full variable domain (missing parts from reference TRBV28 and TRBJ2-6): DVKVTQSSRYLVKRTGEKVFLECVQDMDHENMFWYRQDPGLGLRLIYFSYDVKMKEKGDIPEGYSVSREKKERFSLILESASTNQTSMYLCASSSDRDRSSGANVLTFGAGSRLTVL.

The table lists this clone with a few counts. CDR3: CASSILAGGVEEQYF. CDR3 nucleotides: TGTGCCAGCAGTATATTAGCGGGAGGGGTGGAGGAGCAGTACTTC. This rearrangement joins TRBV28 to TRBJ2-7; 11 bases align to TRBD2. Germline V gene data show CDR1 as MDHEN and CDR2 as SYDVKM. This CDR3 comprises 15 residues. The ends lost 5 bases at V and 7 bases at J; junction bases unmatched: 10.

This clone turned up a few times. This rearrangement joins TRBV30 to TRBJ1-1; no reliable D call. Germline assignment: CDR1 GTSNPN and CDR2 SVGIG (reference sequence). This CDR3 region has 14 residues. Trimming removed 5 bases at V and 11 bases at J, with 24 bases between. CDR3 amino acids: CAWSLKRHPRRAFF. CDR3 nucleotides: TGTGCCTGGTCATTAAAACGACATCCTCGTCGGGCTTTCTTT.

This rearrangement joins TRBV30 to TRBJ1-5; no clear D. The CDR3 has 12 residues. CDR1 is GTSNPN and CDR2 is SVGIG in the germline V gene (reference sequence). V lost 3 bases to trimming and J lost 4 bases, with 7 bases between them. CDR3 sequence reads: CAWSGENQPQHF. The CDR3 bases are TGTGCCTGGAGCGGGGAGAATCAGCCCCAGCATTTT.

This chain links TRBV19 with TRBJ1-2; TRBD1 might be the D (6 bases). V lost 3 bases to trimming and J lost 4 bases, with 18 bases between them. From germline, CDR1 is LNHDA and CDR2 SQIVND (reference sequence). This CDR3 region has 16 residues. The DNA of the CDR3 is TGTGCCAGTAGTATGGACCCCACAGGGAGCGGCTATGGCTACACCTTC. This sequence encodes CASSMDPTGSGYGYTF.

Turning to this clone: This CDR3 is also generated by other DNA sequences in the sample. CDR3 region: CSVEDLKSWYF. The CDR3 DNA sequence: TGCAGCGTTGAGGACTTAAAGAGCTGGTATTTT. The gene calls are TRBV29-1 and TRBJ2-3; tentative D call: TRBD2 (5 bases). Germline lookup yields CDR1 SQVTM and CDR2 ANQGSEA. The CDR3 consists of 11 residues. Between the trimmed V and J ends, which lost 3 bases and 14 bases, there was a span of 15 bases.